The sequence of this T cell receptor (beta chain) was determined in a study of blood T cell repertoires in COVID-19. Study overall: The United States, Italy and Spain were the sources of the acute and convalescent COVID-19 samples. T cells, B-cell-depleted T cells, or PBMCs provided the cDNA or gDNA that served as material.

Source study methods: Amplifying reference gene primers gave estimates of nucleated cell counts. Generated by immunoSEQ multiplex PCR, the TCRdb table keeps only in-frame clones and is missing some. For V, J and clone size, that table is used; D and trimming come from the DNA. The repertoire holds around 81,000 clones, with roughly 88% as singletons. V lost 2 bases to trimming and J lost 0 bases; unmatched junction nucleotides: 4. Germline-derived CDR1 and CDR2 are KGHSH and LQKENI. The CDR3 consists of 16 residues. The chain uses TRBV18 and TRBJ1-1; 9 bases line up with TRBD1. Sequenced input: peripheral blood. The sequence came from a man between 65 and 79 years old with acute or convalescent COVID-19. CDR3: CASSPVDRGLNTEAFF. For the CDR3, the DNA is TGTGCCAGCTCACCAGTGGACAGGGGCTTGAACACTGAAGCTTTCTTT.